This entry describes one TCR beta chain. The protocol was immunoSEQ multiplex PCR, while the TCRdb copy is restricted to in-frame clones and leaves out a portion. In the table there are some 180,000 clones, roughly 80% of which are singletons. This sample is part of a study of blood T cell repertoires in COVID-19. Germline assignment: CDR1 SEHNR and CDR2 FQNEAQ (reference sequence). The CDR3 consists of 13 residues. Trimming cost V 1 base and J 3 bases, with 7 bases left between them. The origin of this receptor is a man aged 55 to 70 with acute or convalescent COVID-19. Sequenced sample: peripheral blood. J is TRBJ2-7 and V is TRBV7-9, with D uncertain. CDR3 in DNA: TGTGCCAGCAGCTTAGAATCCTTCTACGAGCAGTACTTC. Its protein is CASSLESFYEQYF.